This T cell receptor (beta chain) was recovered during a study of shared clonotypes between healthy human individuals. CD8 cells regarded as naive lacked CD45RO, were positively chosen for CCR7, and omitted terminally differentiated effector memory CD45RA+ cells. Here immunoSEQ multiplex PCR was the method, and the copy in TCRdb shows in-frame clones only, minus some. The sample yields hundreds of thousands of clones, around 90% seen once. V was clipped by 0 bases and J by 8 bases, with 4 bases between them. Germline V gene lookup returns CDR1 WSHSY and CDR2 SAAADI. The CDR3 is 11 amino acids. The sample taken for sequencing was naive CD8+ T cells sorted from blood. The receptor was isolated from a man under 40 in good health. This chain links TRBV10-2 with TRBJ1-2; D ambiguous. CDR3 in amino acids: CASSESSGYTF. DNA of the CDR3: TGCGCCAGCAGTGAGTCGAGCGGCTACACCTTC.